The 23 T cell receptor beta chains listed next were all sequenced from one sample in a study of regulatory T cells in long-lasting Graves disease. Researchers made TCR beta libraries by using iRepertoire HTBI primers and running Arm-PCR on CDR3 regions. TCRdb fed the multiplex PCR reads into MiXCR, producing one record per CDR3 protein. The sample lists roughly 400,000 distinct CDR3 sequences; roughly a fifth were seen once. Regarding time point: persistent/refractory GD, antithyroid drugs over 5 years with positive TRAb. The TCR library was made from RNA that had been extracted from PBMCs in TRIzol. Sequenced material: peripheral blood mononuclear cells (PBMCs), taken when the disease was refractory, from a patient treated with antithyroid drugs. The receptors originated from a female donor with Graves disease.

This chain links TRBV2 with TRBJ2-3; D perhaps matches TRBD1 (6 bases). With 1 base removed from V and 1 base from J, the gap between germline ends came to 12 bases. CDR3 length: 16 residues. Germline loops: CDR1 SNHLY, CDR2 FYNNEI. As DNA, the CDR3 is TGTGCCAGCAGTGAAGGAGGTAACAGGGGCACAGATACGCAGTATTTT. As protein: CASSEGGNRGTDTQYF.

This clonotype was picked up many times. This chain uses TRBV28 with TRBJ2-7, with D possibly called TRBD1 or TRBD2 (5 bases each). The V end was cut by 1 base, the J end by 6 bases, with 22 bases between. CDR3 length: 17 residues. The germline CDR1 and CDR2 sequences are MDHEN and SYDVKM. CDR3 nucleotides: TGTGCCAGCAGTTTATATCCTAATCTCGGGGCCCCCTCCGAGCAGTACTTC. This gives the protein CASSLYPNLGAPSEQYF.

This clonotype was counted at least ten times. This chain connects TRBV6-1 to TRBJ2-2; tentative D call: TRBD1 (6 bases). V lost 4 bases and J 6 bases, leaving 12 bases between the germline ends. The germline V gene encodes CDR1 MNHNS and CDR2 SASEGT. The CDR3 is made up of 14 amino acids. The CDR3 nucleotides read TGTGCCAGCAGTGGCTGGACAGTCGCCGGGGAGCTGTTTTTT. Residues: CASSGWTVAGELFF.

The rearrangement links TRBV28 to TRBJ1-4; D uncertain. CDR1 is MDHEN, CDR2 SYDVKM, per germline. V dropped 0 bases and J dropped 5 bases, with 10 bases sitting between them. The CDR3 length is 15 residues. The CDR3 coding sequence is TGTGCCAGCAGTTTATGGTCGTCGGGGAATGAAAAACTGTTTTTT. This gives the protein CASSLWSSGNEKLFF. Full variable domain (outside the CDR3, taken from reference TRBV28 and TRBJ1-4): DVKVTQSSRYLVKRTGEKVFLECVQDMDHENMFWYRQDPGLGLRLIYFSYDVKMKEKGDIPEGYSVSREKKERFSLILESASTNQTSMYLCASSLWSSGNEKLFFGSGTQLSVL.

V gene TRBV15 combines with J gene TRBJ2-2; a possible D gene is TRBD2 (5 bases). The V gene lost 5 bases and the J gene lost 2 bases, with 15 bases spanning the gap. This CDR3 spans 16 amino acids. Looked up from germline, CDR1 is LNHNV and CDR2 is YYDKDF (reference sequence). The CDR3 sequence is CATSRTGGFNTGELFF. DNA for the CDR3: TGTGCCACCAGCCGGACCGGAGGATTCAACACCGGGGAGCTGTTTTTT.

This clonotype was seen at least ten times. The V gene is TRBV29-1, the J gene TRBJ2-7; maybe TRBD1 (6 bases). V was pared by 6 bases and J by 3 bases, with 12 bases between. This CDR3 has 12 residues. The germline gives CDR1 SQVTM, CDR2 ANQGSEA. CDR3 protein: CSVVTDSYEQYF. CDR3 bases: TGCAGCGTAGTAACGGACAGCTACGAGCAGTACTTC.

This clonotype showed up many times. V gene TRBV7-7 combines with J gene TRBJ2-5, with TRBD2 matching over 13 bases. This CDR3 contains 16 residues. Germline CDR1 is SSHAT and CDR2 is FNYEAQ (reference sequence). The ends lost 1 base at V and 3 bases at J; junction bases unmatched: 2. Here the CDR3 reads CASSLGLAGGKETQYF. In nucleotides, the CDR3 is TGTGCCAGCAGCTTAGGACTAGCGGGGGGAAAAGAGACCCAGTACTTC.

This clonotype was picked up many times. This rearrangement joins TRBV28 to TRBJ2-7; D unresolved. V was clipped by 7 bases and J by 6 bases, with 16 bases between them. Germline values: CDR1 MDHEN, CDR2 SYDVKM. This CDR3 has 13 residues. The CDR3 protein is CASTLQGVGEQYF. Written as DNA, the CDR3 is TGTGCCAGCACCCTGCAAGGAGTCGGCGAGCAGTACTTC. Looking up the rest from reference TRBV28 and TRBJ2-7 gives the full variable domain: DVKVTQSSRYLVKRTGEKVFLECVQDMDHENMFWYRQDPGLGLRLIYFSYDVKMKEKGDIPEGYSVSREKKERFSLILESASTNQTSMYLCASTLQGVGEQYFGPGTRLTVT.

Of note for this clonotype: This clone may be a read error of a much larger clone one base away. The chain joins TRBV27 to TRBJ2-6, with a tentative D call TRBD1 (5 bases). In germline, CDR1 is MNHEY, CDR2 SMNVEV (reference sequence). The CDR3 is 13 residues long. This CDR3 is CASSRSGANILTF. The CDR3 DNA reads TGTGCCAGCAGTCGCTCTGGGGCCAACATCCTGACTTTC. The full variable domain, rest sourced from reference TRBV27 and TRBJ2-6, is EAQVTQNPRYLITVTGKKLTVTCSQNMNHEYMSWYRQDPGLGLRQIYYSMNVEVTDKGDVPEGYKVSRKEKRNFPLILESPSPNQTSLYFCASSRSGANILTFGAGSRLTVL.

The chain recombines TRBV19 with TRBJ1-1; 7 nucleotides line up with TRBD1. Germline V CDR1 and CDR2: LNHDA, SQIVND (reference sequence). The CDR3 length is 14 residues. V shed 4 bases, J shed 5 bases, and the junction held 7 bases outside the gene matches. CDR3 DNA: TGTGCCAGTAGTAACCACAGGGGTGGGACTGAAGCTTTCTTT. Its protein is CASSNHRGGTEAFF.

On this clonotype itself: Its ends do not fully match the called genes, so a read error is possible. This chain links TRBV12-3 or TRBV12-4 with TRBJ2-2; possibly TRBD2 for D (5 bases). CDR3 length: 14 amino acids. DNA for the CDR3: TGTGCCAGCAGTTGGCAAGAGAACACCGGGGAGCTGGTTTTT. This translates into CASSWQENTGELVF.

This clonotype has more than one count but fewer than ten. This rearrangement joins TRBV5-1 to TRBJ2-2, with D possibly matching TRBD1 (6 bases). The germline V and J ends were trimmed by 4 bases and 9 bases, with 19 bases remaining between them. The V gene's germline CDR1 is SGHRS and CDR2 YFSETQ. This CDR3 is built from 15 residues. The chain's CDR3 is CASSPPGQTNRELFF. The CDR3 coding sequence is TGCGCCAGCAGCCCACCCGGACAGACAAATAGGGAGCTGTTTTTT.

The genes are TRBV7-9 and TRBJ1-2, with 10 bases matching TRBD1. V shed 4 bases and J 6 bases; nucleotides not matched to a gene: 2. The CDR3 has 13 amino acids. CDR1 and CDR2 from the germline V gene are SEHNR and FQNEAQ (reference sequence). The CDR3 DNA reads TGTGCCAGCAGCTACGACAGGGGGCATGGCTACACCTTC. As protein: CASSYDRGHGYTF.

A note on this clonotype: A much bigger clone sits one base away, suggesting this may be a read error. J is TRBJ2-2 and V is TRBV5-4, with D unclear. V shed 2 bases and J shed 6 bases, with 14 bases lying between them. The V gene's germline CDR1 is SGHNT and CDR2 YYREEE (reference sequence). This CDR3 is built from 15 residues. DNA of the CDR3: TGTGCCAGCAGCTTCGACCCCGAGGCCCCCGGGGAGCTGTTTTTT. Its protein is CASSFDPEAPGELFF. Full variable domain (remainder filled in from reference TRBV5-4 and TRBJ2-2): ETGVTQSPTHLIKTRGQQVTLRCSSQSGHNTVSWYQQALGQGPQFIFQYYREEENGRGNFPPRFSGLQFPNYSSELNVNALELDDSALYLCASSFDPEAPGELFFGEGSRLTVL.

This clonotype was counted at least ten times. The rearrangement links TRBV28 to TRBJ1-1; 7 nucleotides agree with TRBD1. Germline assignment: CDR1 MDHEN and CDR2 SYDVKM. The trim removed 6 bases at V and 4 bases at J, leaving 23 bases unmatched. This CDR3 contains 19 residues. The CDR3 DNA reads TGTGCCAGCAGCTCAACGGGACAGTATCGTGCGGTGACACGCACTGAAGCTTTCTTT. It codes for CASSSTGQYRAVTRTEAFF. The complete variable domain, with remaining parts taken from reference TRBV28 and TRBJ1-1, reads DVKVTQSSRYLVKRTGEKVFLECVQDMDHENMFWYRQDPGLGLRLIYFSYDVKMKEKGDIPEGYSVSREKKERFSLILESASTNQTSMYLCASSSTGQYRAVTRTEAFFGQGTRLTVV.

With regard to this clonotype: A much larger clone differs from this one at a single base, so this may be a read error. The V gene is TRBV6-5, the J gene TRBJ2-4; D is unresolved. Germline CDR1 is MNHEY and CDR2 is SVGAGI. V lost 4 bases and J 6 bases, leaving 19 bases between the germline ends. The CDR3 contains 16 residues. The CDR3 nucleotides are TGTGCCAGCAGTTCAAACCTCGGACCGGGCGGAAACATTCAGTACTTC. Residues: CASSSNLGPGGNIQYF.

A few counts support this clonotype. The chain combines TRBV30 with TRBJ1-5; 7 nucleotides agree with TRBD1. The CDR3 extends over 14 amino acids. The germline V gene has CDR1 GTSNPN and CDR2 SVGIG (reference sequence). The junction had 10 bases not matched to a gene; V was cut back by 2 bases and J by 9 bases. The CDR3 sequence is CAWSFLQGMGPQHF. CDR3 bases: TGTGCCTGGAGTTTCCTACAGGGGATGGGGCCCCAGCATTTT.

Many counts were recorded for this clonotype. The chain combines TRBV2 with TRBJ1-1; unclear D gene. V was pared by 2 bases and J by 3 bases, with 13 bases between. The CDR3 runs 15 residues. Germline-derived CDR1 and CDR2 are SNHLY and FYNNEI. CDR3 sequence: CASSEPHGSDTEAFF. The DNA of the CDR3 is TGTGCCAGCAGTGAACCCCATGGCAGTGACACTGAAGCTTTCTTT.

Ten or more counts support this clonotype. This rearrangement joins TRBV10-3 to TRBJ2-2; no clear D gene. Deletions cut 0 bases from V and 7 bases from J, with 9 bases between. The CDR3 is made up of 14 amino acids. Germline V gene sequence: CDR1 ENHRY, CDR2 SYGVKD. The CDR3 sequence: CAISESGANGELFF. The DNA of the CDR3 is TGTGCCATCAGTGAGTCTGGAGCGAACGGGGAGCTGTTTTTT.

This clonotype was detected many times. The CDR3 spells CASSSPPQAFF. The CDR3 DNA is TGTGCCAGCAGTTCCCCGCCGCAGGCTTTCTTT. The chain carries TRBV27 and TRBJ1-1; unclear D gene. There are 11 residues in the CDR3. Trimming shortened V by 4 bases and J by 11 bases, and 11 bases separated the two germline ends. Germline loops: CDR1 MNHEY, CDR2 SMNVEV (reference sequence).

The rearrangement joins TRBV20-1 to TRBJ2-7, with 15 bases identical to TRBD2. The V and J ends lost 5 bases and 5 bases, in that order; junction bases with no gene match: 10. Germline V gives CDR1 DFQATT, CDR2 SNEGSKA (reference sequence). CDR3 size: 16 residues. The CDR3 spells CSALLWTSGRAHEQYF. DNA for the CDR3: TGCAGTGCTTTACTATGGACTAGCGGGAGGGCCCACGAGCAGTACTTC.

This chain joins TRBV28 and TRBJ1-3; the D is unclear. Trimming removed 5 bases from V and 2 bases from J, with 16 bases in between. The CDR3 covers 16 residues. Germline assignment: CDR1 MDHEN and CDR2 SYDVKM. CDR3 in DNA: TGTGCCAGCAGTGATTCCACAGTCCTCCCTGGAAACACCATATATTTT. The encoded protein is CASSDSTVLPGNTIYF.

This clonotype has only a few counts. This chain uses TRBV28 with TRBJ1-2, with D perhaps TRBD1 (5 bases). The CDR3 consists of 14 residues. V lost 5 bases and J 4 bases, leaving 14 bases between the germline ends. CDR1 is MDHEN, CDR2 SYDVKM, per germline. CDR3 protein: CASSLSGRPYGYTF. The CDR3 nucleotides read TGTGCCAGCAGTCTCTCGGGACGGCCCTATGGCTACACCTTC.